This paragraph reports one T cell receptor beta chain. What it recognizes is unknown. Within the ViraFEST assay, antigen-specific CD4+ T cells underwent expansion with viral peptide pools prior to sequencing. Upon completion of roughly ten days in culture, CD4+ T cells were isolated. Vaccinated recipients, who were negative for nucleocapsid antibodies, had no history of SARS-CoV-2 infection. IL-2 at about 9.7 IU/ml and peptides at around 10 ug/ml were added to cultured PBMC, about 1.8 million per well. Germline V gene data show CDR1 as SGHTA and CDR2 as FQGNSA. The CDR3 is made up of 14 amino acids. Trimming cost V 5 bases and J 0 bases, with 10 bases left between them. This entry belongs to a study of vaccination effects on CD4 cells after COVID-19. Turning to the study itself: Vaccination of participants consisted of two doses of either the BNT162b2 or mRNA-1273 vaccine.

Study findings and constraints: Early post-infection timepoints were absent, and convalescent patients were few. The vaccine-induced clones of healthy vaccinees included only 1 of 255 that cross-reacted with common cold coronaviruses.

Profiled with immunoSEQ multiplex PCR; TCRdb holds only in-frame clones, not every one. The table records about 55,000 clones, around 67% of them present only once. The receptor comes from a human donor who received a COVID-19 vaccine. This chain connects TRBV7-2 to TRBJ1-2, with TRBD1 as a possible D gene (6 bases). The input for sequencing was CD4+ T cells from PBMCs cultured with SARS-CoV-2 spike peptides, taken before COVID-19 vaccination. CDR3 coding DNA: TGTGCCAGCAGCCTCAGACAGGCTAACTATGGCTACACCTTC. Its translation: CASSLRQANYGYTF.